Listed below are T cell receptor beta chains from one sample, sequenced in a study of identical twins. MiXCR, run by TCRdb on the 5' RACE reads, gives a single entry per CDR3 protein. The sample yields hundreds of thousands of distinct CDR3 sequences, approximately 13% seen once. A further study also used this sample, focusing on yellow fever vaccine responses in identical twins.

Sequencing input: PBMCs. The origin of the receptors is a woman younger than 30 in good health. Both conserved end residues are part of each CDR3. Fields, in order: J gene, D gene, clone size, V gene, CDR3 DNA, CDR3 protein. The D gene is left open where the match is weak. Clone sizes are given selectively: once, few, many, or a class where the clone is expanded.

TRBJ2-2 | NA | NA | TRBV6-5 | TGTGCCAGCAGTTACTCACGGAACACCGGGGAGCTGTTTTTT | CASSYSRNTGELFF
TRBJ2-1 | TRBD2 | few | TRBV11-2 | TGTGCCAGCAGCTTACCCCCCGGGACAGCCAGGACTAGCGCCTACAATGAGCAGTTCTTC | CASSLPPGTARTSAYNEQFF
TRBJ2-1 | TRBD2 | many | TRBV5-1 | TGCGCCAGCAGCCAGACTAGCGAGGCTGAGCAGTTCTTC | CASSQTSEAEQFF
TRBJ2-1 | NA | many | TRBV12-3/TRBV12-4 | TGTGCCAGCAGTTTAGCTGTGGGCGAGATCTCCTACAATGAGCAGTTCTTC | CASSLAVGEISYNEQFF
TRBJ1-1 | NA | few | TRBV7-7 | TGTGCCAGCAGCTCGCCCGGGAGAGGGAACACTGAAGCTTTCTTT | CASSSPGRGNTEAFF
TRBJ2-1 | NA | many | TRBV10-3 | TGTGCCATCAGTGGGCGGAATCTGGGAAATGAGCAGTTCTTC | CAISGRNLGNEQFF
TRBJ2-2 | NA | many | TRBV7-2 | TGTGCCAGCAGCTTAATAAGGCCGGATCTGAACACCGGGGAGCTGTTTTTT | CASSLIRPDLNTGELFF
TRBJ2-2 | TRBD2 | few | TRBV18 | TGTGCCAGCTCACCAGGACTAGCGGGTAGCACCGGGGAGCTGTTTTTT | CASSPGLAGSTGELFF
TRBJ2-2 | NA | few | TRBV10-3 | TGTGCCATCAGTGAGGACGGGGGCGTGGGGAACACCGGGGAGCTGTTTTTT | CAISEDGGVGNTGELFF
TRBJ2-1 | TRBD1 | NA | TRBV20-1 | TGCAGTGCTCCCTACACCGGGACAGGGATATGGGAGCAGTTCTTC | CSAPYTGTGIWEQFF
TRBJ2-2 | NA | NA | TRBV29-1 | TGCAGCGTTGGCACCGGGTCGGGCACCGGGGAGCTGTTTTTT | CSVGTGSGTGELFF
TRBJ2-1 | TRBD2 | NA | TRBV11-2 | TGTGCCAGCAGCCTACTCCGCGGGAGGACCTACAATGAGCAGTTCTTC | CASSLLRGRTYNEQFF
TRBJ1-6 | NA | NA | TRBV2 | TGTGCCAGCAGTGATCCGGCGGCGGGCTATAATTCACCCCTCCACTTT | CASSDPAAGYNSPLHF
TRBJ2-1 | NA | few | TRBV5-1 | TGCGCCAGCAGCTTTCAGATTTCCGGGAGAACCCTAAACAATGAGCAGTTCTTC | CASSFQISGRTLNNEQFF
TRBJ2-1 | NA | many | TRBV7-2 | TGTGCCAGCAGCCCTCTAGGCAATGAGCAGTTCTTC | CASSPLGNEQFF
TRBJ2-2 | NA | NA | TRBV24-1 | TGTGCCACCAGTGACTGGACAAAGCCCGGGGAGCTGTTTTTT | CATSDWTKPGELFF
TRBJ2-1 | NA | NA | TRBV6-5 | TGTGCCAGCAGTTGGATGGGATCAAACTGGAATGAGCAGTTCTTC | CASSWMGSNWNEQFF
TRBJ2-1 | TRBD2 | few | TRBV12-3/TRBV12-4 | TGTGCCAGCAGTCTCCGACTAGCGGGAGTCAATGAGCAGTTCTTC | CASSLRLAGVNEQFF
TRBJ2-2 | TRBD2 | few | TRBV12-5 | TGTGCTAGTGCCCCGGGTGGTAAGACTAGCGGGGGGGCCTACACCGGGGAGCTGTTTTTT | CASAPGGKTSGGAYTGELFF
TRBJ1-1 | NA | many | TRBV12-3/TRBV12-4 | TGTGCCAGCAGTTTAGGGGTCGTGAACACTGAAGCTTTCTTT | CASSLGVVNTEAFF
TRBJ2-2 | NA | NA | TRBV10-3 | TGTGCCATCAGTGAGTCGGGCCCCCGGGGGGAGCTGTTTTTT | CAISESGPRGELFF
TRBJ2-7 | TRBD1 | few | TRBV20-1 | TGCAGTGCTAGAGACCCCGGGACAGGAGCCTCCTACGAGCAGTACTTC | CSARDPGTGASYEQYF
TRBJ1-5 | NA | many | TRBV7-2 | TGTGCCAGCAGCTTAGGGCCAGAGAGCAATCAGCCCCAGCATTTT | CASSLGPESNQPQHF